This T cell receptor (beta chain) was retrieved from a study of blood T cell repertoires in COVID-19. About the study: Samples taken during acute and convalescent COVID-19 were collected in the United States, Italy and Spain. PBMCs, B-cell-depleted T cells, or T cells were the source of the cDNA or gDNA that made up the material.

As processed by the authors: Amplified reference gene primers provided the basis for estimating nucleated cell counts. Sequencing was performed with immunoSEQ multiplex PCR; in TCRdb, only in-frame clones are kept and a portion is missing. V, J and clone size are taken as reported in that table, and D and trimming were inferred from the DNA itself. The sample contains about 59,000 clones, roughly nine tenths of which appear only once. Trimming pared 5 bases from V and 2 bases from J, leaving 17 bases between. CDR3 length: 16 amino acids. Per germline, CDR1 SGHTA and CDR2 FQGNSA. V gene TRBV7-2 combines with J gene TRBJ2-3; D is ambiguous. The sample comprised peripheral blood. The origin of this receptor is a human donor in a cohort sampled during active COVID-19. CDR3 DNA: TGTGCCAGCAGCAGCTGGGTTGGGCCCTACACAGATACGCAGTATTTT. Protein product: CASSSWVGPYTDTQYF. Complete variable domain (other parts from reference TRBV7-2 and TRBJ2-3): GAGVSQSPSNKVTEKGKDVELRCDPISGHTALYWYRQSLGQGLEFLIYFQGNSAPDKSGLPSDRFSAERTGGSVSTLTIQRTQQEDSAVYLCASSSWVGPYTDTQYFGPGTRLTVL.